The T cell receptor (beta chain) under discussion was sequenced for a study of T cell changes during pregnancy in multiple sclerosis. Only one count was recorded for this clone. The CDR3 sequence is 11 residues long. V was clipped by 7 bases and J by 7 bases, with 14 bases between them. CDR1 and CDR2 (germline): DFQATT, SNEGSKA (reference sequence). Data came from immunoSEQ multiplex PCR; TCRdb stores just in-frame clones and leaves some out. This table has tens of thousands of clones, roughly 91% appearing once. This chain joins TRBV20-1 and TRBJ2-7, with no clear D. The receptor's source is a female donor in good health, enrolled as a control in a pregnancy study. The source material was CD4+ T cells from peripheral blood mononuclear cells, sampled in the second trimester of pregnancy. The CDR3 region has the DNA TGCAGTGTCCCGAGGATTGGAGAGCAGTACTTC. This encodes CSVPRIGEQYF.